These T cell receptor beta chains were read from a single sample in a study of T cell repertoires in cytomegalovirus infection. Antigens of these TCRs are unknown. TCRdb passed the reads through MiXCR, listing each CDR3 protein once. The sample shows a few hundred thousand distinct CDR3 sequences, approximately 40% of them seen only once. Sample: cultured PBMCs, taken from culture after CMV antigen stimulation. These receptors all come from a human donor in good health (CMV status not recorded). Some clones in this sample may be carry-over from other donors' samples. Each CDR3 is given with its conserved first and last residue. A D gene is named only where the DNA matches it firmly. Some rows have no size entry. The others give once, few or many, or a class for an expanded clone.

NA	NA	TRBV5-1	TRBJ1-1	TGCGCCAGCAGCTTAGGGGGGGGGGACACCCTGAACACTGAAGCTTTCTTT	CASSLGGGDTLNTEAFF
TRBD2	NA	TRBV7-8	TRBJ2-1	TGTGCCAGCAGCCTCGGGCTAGCGGGTATGGGTGAGCAGTTCTTC	CASSLGLAGMGEQFF
NA	few	TRBV19	TRBJ2-2	TGTGCCAGTTCGGGCCAAGTAGCCGGGGAGCTGTTTTTT	CASSGQVAGELFF
TRBD1	NA	TRBV12-3/TRBV12-4	TRBJ1-1	TGTGCCAGCAGTTTACGACAGGGGGTACTGAACACTGAAGCTTTCTTT	CASSLRQGVLNTEAFF
NA	NA	TRBV7-8	TRBJ2-6	TGTGCCAGCAGCTTAGCGAGTAGCTCTGGGGCCAACGTCCTGACTTTC	CASSLASSSGANVLTF
NA	NA	TRBV11-2	TRBJ2-1	TGTGCCAGCAGCCTCTTCCATAGCGGACTTAGTCCCAATGAGCAGTTCTTC	CASSLFHSGLSPNEQFF
NA	NA	TRBV7-6	TRBJ2-2	TGTGCCAGCAGCTTAGCGTGGACACATGACACCGGGGAGCTGTTTTTT	CASSLAWTHDTGELFF
TRBD2	few	TRBV7-2	TRBJ2-5	TGTGCCAGCAGCTTTCAAGCGGGAGATGGGGAGACCCAGTACTTC	CASSFQAGDGETQYF
NA	NA	TRBV6-1	TRBJ1-2	TGTGCCAGCAGGCTAATACAGGGATGGAACTATGGCTACACCTTC	CASRLIQGWNYGYTF
NA	NA	TRBV4-1	TRBJ2-5	TGCGCCAGCAGCCAAGGGACCCAGTACTTC	CASSQGTQYF
NA	NA	TRBV5-1	TRBJ2-5	TGCGCCAGCAGCCCGTGGGCGGGGCAAGAGACCCAGTACTTC	CASSPWAGQETQYF
TRBD1	NA	TRBV5-1	TRBJ2-1	TGCGCCAGCAGCTCCCCTGACAGGGGACCCTTGGTTGAGCAGTTCTTC	CASSSPDRGPLVEQFF
NA	NA	TRBV12-3/TRBV12-4	TRBJ2-6	TGTGCCAGCAGTTTAACTCCGGCTATAGATGGGGCCAACGTCCTGACTTTC	CASSLTPAIDGANVLTF
TRBD2	once	TRBV3-1	TRBJ2-1	TGTGCCAGCAGCCAGACTAGCGGGGGGACCTACAATGAGCAGTTCTTC	CASSQTSGGTYNEQFF
NA	few	TRBV4-1	TRBJ2-3	TGCGCCAGCAGCCAAGTGGTACTAGCGGACAGGACAGATACGCAGTATTTT	CASSQVVLADRTDTQYF
NA	NA	TRBV7-2	TRBJ1-5	TGTGCCAGCAGCTTAGCCCTGACCCGATATAGCAATCAGCCCCAGCATTTT	CASSLALTRYSNQPQHF
TRBD2	many	TRBV24-1	TRBJ2-5	TGTGCCACCAGTGATTCCCGGACTAGCACAGAGACCCAGTACTTC	CATSDSRTSTETQYF
NA	NA	TRBV7-2	TRBJ2-7	TGTGCCAGCAGCCCAACGACTAGCTCCTACGAGCAGTACTTC	CASSPTTSSYEQYF
TRBD2	few	TRBV11-3	TRBJ2-1	TGTGCCAGCAGCTTACCCCGGGGAGTAGCGGGGACGAATGAGCAGTTCTTC	CASSLPRGVAGTNEQFF
TRBD2	NA	TRBV5-4	TRBJ2-3	TGTGCCAGCAGGCCGACTAGCGGGGGGTTCACAGGCGGGCAGTATTTT	CASRPTSGGFTGGQYF
NA	NA	TRBV3-1	TRBJ2-7	TGTGCCAGCGTCGGGCCACCGGTCTACGAGCAGTACTTC	CASVGPPVYEQYF
TRBD1	NA	TRBV4-3	TRBJ2-2	TGCGCCAGCAGCCAAGATGACAGGGGGGAGGGCGGGGAGCTGTTTTTT	CASSQDDRGEGGELFF
NA	few	TRBV7-2	TRBJ2-3	TGTGCCAGCAGCTTAGCACGGGCGTTGGATACGCAGTATTTT	CASSLARALDTQYF
NA	NA	TRBV11-2	TRBJ1-2	TGTGCCAGCAGCGTCTATAAGGATGGCTACACCTTC	CASSVYKDGYTF
NA	NA	TRBV4-1	TRBJ2-2	TGCGCCAGCAGCCAAGATCGGGTCGCCGGGGAGCTGTTTTTT	CASSQDRVAGELFF
NA	NA	TRBV6-1	TRBJ1-5	TGTGCCAGCAGCTCAAATGAGTTGGCTTATAGCAATCAGCCCCAGCATTTT	CASSSNELAYSNQPQHF
TRBD2	NA	TRBV20-1	TRBJ2-3	TGCAGTGCTAGCCTCGCGGGGGGGCCAGTAGATACGCAGTATTTT	CSASLAGGPVDTQYF
TRBD1	NA	TRBV5-4	TRBJ2-3	TGTGCCAGCAGTCCGGGACAGGACACAGATACGCAGTATTTT	CASSPGQDTDTQYF
TRBD2	NA	TRBV7-8	TRBJ2-1	TGTGCCAGCAGCTGGACCGGGACTAGCGGGACGGGGCAGTTCTTC	CASSWTGTSGTGQFF
NA	NA	TRBV6-1	TRBJ1-2	TGTGCCAGCATCGGGTCTCAGCGTGAAGGCTACACCTTC	CASIGSQREGYTF
TRBD1	few	TRBV7-2	TRBJ1-5	TGTGCCAGCAGCCCAAGGACAGGGATGATCCAGCCCCAGCATTTT	CASSPRTGMIQPQHF
NA	NA	TRBV27	TRBJ2-4	TGTGCCAGCAGTTTATCGGCGGGTGTTGTCAACATTCAGTACTTC	CASSLSAGVVNIQYF
NA	few	TRBV4-2	TRBJ2-3	TGTGCCAGCAGCCTCTATCGCACAGATACGCAGTATTTT	CASSLYRTDTQYF
NA	few	TRBV7-9	TRBJ1-1	TGTGCCAGCAGCTTAGAAGGGAAGACTGAAGCTTTCTTT	CASSLEGKTEAFF
NA	NA	TRBV6-8	TRBJ1-5	TGTGCCAGCCAACAGATTTATAGCAATCAGCCCCAGCATTTT	CASQQIYSNQPQHF
NA	NA	TRBV12-3/TRBV12-4	TRBJ1-6	TGTGCCACATCCTCGAGGGTTCAAGGTTCACCCCTCCACTTT	CATSSRVQGSPLHF
TRBD1	few	TRBV5-1	TRBJ2-7	TGCGCCAGCAGCGCTGGGGCTTCAGGGGGCTACGAGCAGTACTTC	CASSAGASGGYEQYF
NA	NA	TRBV7-9	TRBJ2-4	TGTGCCAGCAGCTTGAGGGGAGAAGGGAACATTCAGTACTTC	CASSLRGEGNIQYF
NA	NA	TRBV12-3/TRBV12-4	TRBJ1-1	TGTGCCAGCAGGCCAATAGCGAGCCTTAAGGGTACTGAAGCTTTCTTT	CASRPIASLKGTEAFF
TRBD1	NA	TRBV7-8	TRBJ1-5	TGTGCCAGCAGATTAACAGGGGACTCCAATCAGCCCCAGCATTTT	CASRLTGDSNQPQHF
NA	few	TRBV7-2	TRBJ1-1	TGTGCCAGCAGCTTTGACAGGACAACATTCGAAGCTTTCTTT	CASSFDRTTFEAFF